This T cell receptor (beta chain) was captured by sequencing in a study of T cells after yellow fever vaccination. Template switching by 5'RACE produced TCR cDNA, adding a universal primer site and UMIs. TCRdb re-derived calls from the 5' RACE reads in MiXCR, one entry per CDR3 protein. This sample has around 590,000 distinct CDR3 sequences, with 9% to 15% found just once. The CDR3 covers 13 residues. Deletions cut 2 bases from V and 0 bases from J, with 5 bases between. Germline CDR1 is SGHAT and CDR2 is FQNNGV. The clonotype was recovered from a man aged 30-40 years who received the YFV17D yellow fever vaccine. The material sequenced was PBMCs, taken on the day of the yellow fever booster vaccination. This chain connects TRBV11-2 to TRBJ2-7, with unresolved D. The CDR3 region has the DNA TGTGCCAGCAGCTTACTTCACTCCTACGAGCAGTACTTC. It specifies CASSLLHSYEQYF.